The entry below describes one TCR beta chain. Germline V gene sequence: CDR1 ENHRY, CDR2 SYGVKD. The CDR3 is made up of 15 amino acids. With 7 bases clipped from V and 1 base from J, the junction kept 6 bases outside the gene matches. This sample was included in a study of blood T cell repertoires in COVID-19. Across the whole study: Collection of acute and convalescent COVID-19 samples took place in the United States, Italy and Spain. T cells, B-cell-depleted T cells, or PBMCs supplied cDNA or gDNA.

In the original workflow: From reference gene primer amplification, estimates of nucleated cell counts were derived. Repertoires were generated with immunoSEQ multiplex PCR, while TCRdb's copy carries only in-frame clones and drops some. D and trimming were read from the DNA, whereas the V and J calls and clone size are those reported in that table. The sample contains nearly 65,000 clones, around 84% of which appear only once. Input material: peripheral blood. The chain recombines TRBV10-3 with TRBJ2-2, with 7 bases identical to TRBD1. This sequence originates from a human donor in a cohort sampled during active COVID-19. DNA of the CDR3: TGTGCCATCAATGACCGGGACAGGAACACCGGGGAGCTGTTTTTT. Amino acids: CAINDRDRNTGELFF.